This T cell receptor beta chain appears in the sequencing data of a study of regulatory T cells in long-lasting Graves disease. The germline V and J ends were trimmed by 3 bases and 11 bases, with 17 bases remaining between them. The length of the CDR3 is 14 residues. Whole-study findings and limits: Persistent disease exhibited a predilection for TRBV28, TRBJ1-2 and TRBJ2-5.

This clonotype came up many times. Its cognate antigen is unknown. CDR3 regions were amplified by Arm-PCR using iRepertoire HTBI primers to build TCR beta libraries. From the multiplex PCR reads, TCRdb called clonotypes with MiXCR, one entry per CDR3 protein. Among 300,000 to 400,000 distinct CDR3 sequences listed, 15% to 20% were seen once. Time point of the sample: persistent/refractory GD, antithyroid drugs over 5 years with positive TRAb. Generation of the TCR library employed RNA extracted from PBMCs. The specimen comprised peripheral blood mononuclear cells (PBMCs), sampled when the disease was refractory, from a patient treated with antithyroid drugs. This chain uses TRBV12-3 or TRBV12-4 with TRBJ1-5; weak D call: TRBD1 (5 bases). The TCR sequence derives from a female donor with Graves disease. CDR3 DNA sequence: TGTGCCAGCAGTTTCTCGGCCAGGGTGGCGGCCCAGCATTTT. Protein: CASSFSARVAAQHF.